The source of this T cell receptor (beta chain) is a study of CD8 T cells in Susac syndrome (dated by TCRdb to the late 2010s). Context from the whole study: Of the Susac syndrome patients who were sequenced, more than 5 had clinically active disease and roughly 8 were in clinical remission. Repertoire sequencing was used to test whether CD8+ T cell activation and differentiation in Susac syndrome was antigen driven. Susac syndrome patients were therapy-naive, on corticosteroids (some also receiving IVIg), or on IVIg alone at blood withdrawal. The full study reports these points: The number of individuals in the TCR sequencing and HLA analysis was recognized as being relatively small. In patients with Susac syndrome, the CD4+ T cell repertoire showed no detectable clonal expansion.

Looking up the germline V gene (reference sequence) yields CDR1 DFQATT and CDR2 SNEGSKA. Taken from cysteine to phenylalanine, the CDR3 has 13 residues. Just CDR3 DNA is preserved here, 39 bases in frame from base 1. Trimming removed 1 base from V and 2 bases from J, leaving 9 bases between the germline ends. RNA was extracted using the RNeasy kit, and roughly 0.5 to 1 microgram was reverse transcribed with random hexamers. The immunoSEQ multiplex PCR assay, covering 54 Vbeta and 13 Jbeta segments, was used to amplify TCR beta CDR3 regions. Bias from PCR amplification was corrected by using a synthetic template baseline for primer optimization and for computational correction. In the source study's methods: Only productive sequences were kept, with reads annotated to V, D and J genes according to IMGT and analyzed in immunoSEQ Analyzer. To calculate clonality, Shannon entropy was normalized by log2 of the number of productive unique sequences and then subtracted from one. Public and private clones were assessed among the 100 most prevalent clones of each patient and control. Clones were defined as Susac-specific if absent from the healthy and MS cohorts, from more than 900 published viral clones and from other ImmuneACCESS disease sequences. Clones were called with MiXCR by TCRdb after fastp trimmed the public reads at Q25, and only in-frame beta chains were retained. CDR3 protein duplicates are merged, each entry listing the most common genes and DNA. TCRdb, not the authors, supplied the V and J calls. The sample table holds 170,000 or so distinct CDR3 sequences, of which around 94% were seen once. Around 0.094% of the sample is held by the ten biggest clonotypes.

Details on this clonotype: Its antigen is still unknown. No quality values exist for individual bases; no much larger clone is one base distant.

High-throughput TCR beta sequencing profiled peripheral blood CD8+ and CD4+ T cells from healthy donors, Susac syndrome patients and multiple sclerosis patients. Recently defined diagnostic criteria for definite or probable disease were met by the Susac syndrome patients. Bulk CD8+ and CD4+ T cells were purified by magnetic negative isolation, whereas CD8+ TEMRA cells were enriched by FACS. Blood was collected in EDTA tubes and processed within 24 hours, with PBMCs isolated through density gradient centrifugation. PBMCs intended for TCR sequencing were cryopreserved in liquid nitrogen and thawed later in a water bath at 37 degrees C. Purity of sorted or isolated CD4+, CD8+ and CD8+ TEMRA cells was at least 90%.

The receptor was derived from a human donor with Susac syndrome. Here the chain combines TRBV20-1 and TRBJ2-7, with TRBD1 tentatively as D gene (6 bases match). The sequenced material came from CD4+ T cells from PBMCs. The CDR3 in this case is CSARGGGAYEQYF. The DNA reads as follows: TGCAGTGCTAGAGGAGGGGGAGCCTACGAGCAGTACTTC.